This T cell receptor (beta chain) comes out of a study of identical twins. Study results and limitations: Among monozygotic twins, out-of-frame TCR alpha sharing exceeded what models predicted.

Note on this clonotype: Its antigen is still unknown.

TCRdb ran MiXCR on the 5' RACE reads and lists one entry per CDR3 protein. Seen here are roughly 720,000 distinct CDR3 sequences, 15% to 20% observed once, and the top ten hold around 12%. V dropped 5 bases and J dropped 1; count of bases not matched to a gene: 1. CDR1 is GTSNPN and CDR2 is SVGIG in the germline V gene (reference sequence). This CDR3 has 12 residues. This same sample was also taken into another study, of T cells expressing NK-cell markers.

The gene calls are TRBV30 and TRBJ1-1, with TRBD1 matching over 7 bases. This receptor was taken from a woman between 18 and 29 years old in good health. Sequences were obtained from PBMCs. CDR3 nucleotides: TGTGCCTGGGGGACAGCGAACACTGAAGCTTTCTTT. Protein product: CAWGTANTEAFF.